This T cell receptor beta chain came from a study of cytomegalovirus exposure and HLA in healthy donors. Notes on this clone: Its antigen is not identified.

Study-level points and caveats: 87-base-pair reads could not separate some V segments, including TRBV6-2 and TRBV6-3.

CDR1 is KGHSH, CDR2 LQKENI, per germline. The CDR3 has 13 amino acids. V was pared by 6 bases and J by 2 bases, with 3 bases of the junction left unmatched. With 60 Vbeta and 13 Jbeta primers, the PCR was carried out. Only in-frame clones appear in the TCRdb table, and some are missing; sequencing was by immunoSEQ multiplex PCR. The profile shows fewer than 120,000 clones, nearly 80% of them singletons. Sample: PBMCs. The sequence was obtained from a woman in her 30s in good health and CMV-seronegative. The genes are TRBV18 and TRBJ2-7, with TRBD1 matching 8 bases. The CDR3 DNA is TGTGCCAGCTCTGGGGACAGGACCTACGAGCAGTACTTC. It yields the protein CASSGDRTYEQYF.